What follows describes a single TCR beta chain. This entry belongs to a study of immune characterization of retroperitoneal liposarcoma. TCRdb re-called the PCR reads with MiXCR, one entry per CDR3 protein. The data hold about 3,000 distinct CDR3 sequences, with roughly 45% observed a single time. The CDR3 has 15 amino acids. Trimming left V 5 bases short and J 4 bases short, with 14 bases between. The V gene's germline CDR1 is MNHEY and CDR2 SMNVEV (reference sequence). This sequence joins TRBV27 and TRBJ1-4; no clear D. The specimen was tumor tissue. The receptor was derived from a male donor with retroperitoneal liposarcoma. CDR3 region: CASSLRTGYNEKLFF. The CDR3 DNA sequence: TGTGCCAGCAGTCTCCGGACGGGTTATAATGAAAAACTGTTTTTT.